This T cell receptor beta chain was sequenced during a study of T-cell reconstitution after alpha-beta-depleted transplantation in children. From germline, CDR1 is SQVTM and CDR2 ANQGSEA. The ends were cut back, 4 bases at V and 0 bases at J, with 14 bases in the middle. The CDR3 is 15 residues long. Molecular barcoding with unique molecular identifiers was used for the TCRbeta library. One entry per CDR3 protein results from TCRdb running MiXCR on the PCR reads. This sample has about 230,000 distinct CDR3 sequences, with approximately 9.9% found just once. This clonotype was recorded many times. Sample: PBMCs from the stem cell graft donor, taken from the stem cell graft. The source of this sequence is a human donor who donated a stem cell graft to a child with SCID. The chain combines TRBV29-1 with TRBJ2-3; no reliable D call. This chain's CDR3 is CSVAEIGTSTDTQYF. The CDR3 nucleotides read TGCAGCGTTGCTGAGATAGGAACTAGCACAGATACGCAGTATTTT.